This T cell receptor (beta chain) originates from a study of blood T cell repertoires in COVID-19. The ends were cut back, 0 bases at V and 1 base at J, with 7 bases in the middle. The germline V gene has CDR1 LGHDT and CDR2 YNNKEL (reference sequence). The CDR3 contains 15 residues. The method was immunoSEQ multiplex PCR; TCRdb's version includes in-frame clones alone and lacks a portion of them. The sample consists of around 99,000 clones, roughly 75% of them appearing once. The chain uses TRBV3-1 (or the pseudogene TRBV3-2) and TRBJ1-5; D gene unclear. The sequence came from a human donor in a cohort sampled during active or convalescent COVID-19. Sequencing used peripheral blood. The CDR3 loop reads CASSQDWASNQPQHF. CDR3 in DNA: TGTGCCAGCAGCCAAGACTGGGCCAGCAATCAGCCCCAGCATTTT.